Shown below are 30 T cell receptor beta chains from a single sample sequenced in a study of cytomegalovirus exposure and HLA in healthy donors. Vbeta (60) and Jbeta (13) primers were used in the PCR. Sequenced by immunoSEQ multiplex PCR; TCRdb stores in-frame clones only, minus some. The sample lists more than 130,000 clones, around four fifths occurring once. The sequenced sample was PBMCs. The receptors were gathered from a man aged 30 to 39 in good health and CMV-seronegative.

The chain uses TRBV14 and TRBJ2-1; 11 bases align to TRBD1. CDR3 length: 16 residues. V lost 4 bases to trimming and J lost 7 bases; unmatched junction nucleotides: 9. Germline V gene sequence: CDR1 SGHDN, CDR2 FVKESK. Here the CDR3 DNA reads TGTGCCAGCAGCCGGGGGGGAGGACAGGGGGCAAATGAGCAGTTCTTC. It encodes CASSRGGGQGANEQFF. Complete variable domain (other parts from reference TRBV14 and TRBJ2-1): EAGVTQFPSHSVIEKGQTVTLRCDPISGHDNLYWYRRVMGKEIKFLLHFVKESKQDESGMPNNRFLAERTGGTYSTLKVQPAELEDSGVYFCASSRGGGQGANEQFFGPGTRLTVL.

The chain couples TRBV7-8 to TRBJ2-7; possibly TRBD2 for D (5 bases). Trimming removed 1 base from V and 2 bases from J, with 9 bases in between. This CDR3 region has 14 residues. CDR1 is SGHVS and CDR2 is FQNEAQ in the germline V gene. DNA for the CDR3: TGTGCCAGCAGCTTAGTGGCGGGCCCCTACGAGCAGTACTTC. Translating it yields CASSLVAGPYEQYF.

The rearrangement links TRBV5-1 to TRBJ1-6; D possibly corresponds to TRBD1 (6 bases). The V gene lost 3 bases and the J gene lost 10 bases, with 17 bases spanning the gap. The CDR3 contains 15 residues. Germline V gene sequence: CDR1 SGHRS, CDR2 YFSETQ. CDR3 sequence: CASSSGDGLRSPLHF. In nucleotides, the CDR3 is TGCGCCAGCAGCTCAGGGGACGGCCTACGGTCACCCCTCCACTTT.

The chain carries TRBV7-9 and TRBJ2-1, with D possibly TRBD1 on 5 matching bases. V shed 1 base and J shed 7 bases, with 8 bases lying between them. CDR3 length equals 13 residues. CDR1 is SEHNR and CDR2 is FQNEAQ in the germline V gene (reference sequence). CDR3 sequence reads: CASSLGSGNEQFF. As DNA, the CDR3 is TGTGCCAGCAGCTTAGGGTCAGGGAATGAGCAGTTCTTC.

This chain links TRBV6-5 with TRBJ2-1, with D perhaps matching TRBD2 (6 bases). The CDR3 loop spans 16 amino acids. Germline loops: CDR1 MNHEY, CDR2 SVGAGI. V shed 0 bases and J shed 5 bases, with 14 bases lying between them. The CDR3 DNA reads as TGTGCCAGCAGTTACTCCGGGGGAGAAACCCACAATGAGCAGTTCTTC. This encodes CASSYSGGETHNEQFF.

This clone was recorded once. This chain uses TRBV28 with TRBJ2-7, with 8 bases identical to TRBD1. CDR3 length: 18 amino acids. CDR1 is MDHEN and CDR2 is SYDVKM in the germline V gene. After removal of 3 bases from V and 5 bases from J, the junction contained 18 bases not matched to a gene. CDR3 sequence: CASSFLPGGRGPFHEQYF. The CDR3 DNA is TGTGCCAGCAGTTTTCTCCCTGGGGGCAGGGGGCCTTTCCACGAGCAGTACTTC. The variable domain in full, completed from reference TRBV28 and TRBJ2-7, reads DVKVTQSSRYLVKRTGEKVFLECVQDMDHENMFWYRQDPGLGLRLIYFSYDVKMKEKGDIPEGYSVSREKKERFSLILESASTNQTSMYLCASSFLPGGRGPFHEQYFGPGTRLTVT.

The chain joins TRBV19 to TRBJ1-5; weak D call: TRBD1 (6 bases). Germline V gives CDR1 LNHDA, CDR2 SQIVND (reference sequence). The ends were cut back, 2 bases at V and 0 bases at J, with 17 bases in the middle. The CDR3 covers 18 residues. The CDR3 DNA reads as TGTGCCAGTAGTATATCCCGGGGCAGGGGTTATAGCAATCAGCCCCAGCATTTT. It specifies CASSISRGRGYSNQPQHF.

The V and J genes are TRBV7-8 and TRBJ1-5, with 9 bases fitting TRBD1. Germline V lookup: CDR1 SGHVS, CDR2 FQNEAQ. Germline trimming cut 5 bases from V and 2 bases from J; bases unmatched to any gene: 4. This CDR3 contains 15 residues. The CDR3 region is CASSVDRGGNQPQHF. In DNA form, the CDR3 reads TGTGCCAGCAGCGTGGACAGGGGAGGCAATCAGCCCCAGCATTTT.

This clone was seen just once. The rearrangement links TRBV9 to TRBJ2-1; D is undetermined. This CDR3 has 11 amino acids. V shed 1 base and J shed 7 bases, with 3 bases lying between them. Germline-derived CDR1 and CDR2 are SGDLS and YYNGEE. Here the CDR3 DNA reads TGTGCCAGCAGCGTACGGAATGAGCAGTTCTTC. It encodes CASSVRNEQFF.

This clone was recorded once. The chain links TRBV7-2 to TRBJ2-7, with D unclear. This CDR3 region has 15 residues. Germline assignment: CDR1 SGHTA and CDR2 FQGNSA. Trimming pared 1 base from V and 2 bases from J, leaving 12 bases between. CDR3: CASSLVSSPTYEQYF. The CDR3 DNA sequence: TGTGCCAGCAGCTTAGTGTCGTCGCCTACCTACGAGCAGTACTTC.

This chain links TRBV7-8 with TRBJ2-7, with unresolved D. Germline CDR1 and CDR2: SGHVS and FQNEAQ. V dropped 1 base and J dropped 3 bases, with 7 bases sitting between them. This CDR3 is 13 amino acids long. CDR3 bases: TGTGCCAGCAGCTTAGGATTTAGCTACGAGCAGTACTTC. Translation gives CASSLGFSYEQYF.

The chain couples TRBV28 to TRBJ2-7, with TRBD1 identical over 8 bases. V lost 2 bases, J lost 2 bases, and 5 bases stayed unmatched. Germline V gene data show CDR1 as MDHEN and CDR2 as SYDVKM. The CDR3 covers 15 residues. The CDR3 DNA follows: TGTGCCAGCAGTTTACCAGGGGGCTCCCCCTACGAGCAGTACTTC. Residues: CASSLPGGSPYEQYF.

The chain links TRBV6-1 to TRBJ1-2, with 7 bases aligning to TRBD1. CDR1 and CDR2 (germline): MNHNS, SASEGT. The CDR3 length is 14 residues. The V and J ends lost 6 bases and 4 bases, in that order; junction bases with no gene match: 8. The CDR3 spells CASRKTGYPYGYTF. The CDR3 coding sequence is TGTGCCAGCAGAAAGACAGGGTATCCCTATGGCTACACCTTC.

For the CDR3, the DNA is TGTGCCAGCTCATCTACACAGGGTCGCACTGAAGCTTTCTTT. Its protein is CASSSTQGRTEAFF. The rearrangement uses TRBV18 and TRBJ1-1, with D perhaps TRBD1 (6 bases). CDR3 size: 14 residues. In germline, CDR1 is KGHSH, CDR2 LQKENI. Trimming took off 5 bases at V and 4 bases at J, with 14 bases between the two ends.

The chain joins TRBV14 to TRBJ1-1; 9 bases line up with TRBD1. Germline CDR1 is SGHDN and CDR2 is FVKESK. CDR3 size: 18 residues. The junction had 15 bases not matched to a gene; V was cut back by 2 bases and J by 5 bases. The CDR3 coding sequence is TGTGCCAGCAGCCAACATCAACCCGGACAGGGGATACGAACTGAAGCTTTCTTT. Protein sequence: CASSQHQPGQGIRTEAFF.

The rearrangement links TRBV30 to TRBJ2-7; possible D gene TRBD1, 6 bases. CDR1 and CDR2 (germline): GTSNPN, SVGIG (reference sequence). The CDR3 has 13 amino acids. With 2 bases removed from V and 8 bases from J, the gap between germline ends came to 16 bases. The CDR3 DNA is TGTGCCTGGAGTAGCAGGGGCTATGGTAAGCAGTACTTC. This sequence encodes CAWSSRGYGKQYF.

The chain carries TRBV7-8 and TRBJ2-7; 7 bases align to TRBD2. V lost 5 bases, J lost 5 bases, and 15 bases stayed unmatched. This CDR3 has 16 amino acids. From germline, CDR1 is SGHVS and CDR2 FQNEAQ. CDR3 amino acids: CASSHRLADGSNEQYF. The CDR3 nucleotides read TGTGCCAGCAGCCATAGACTAGCAGATGGGTCTAACGAGCAGTACTTC.

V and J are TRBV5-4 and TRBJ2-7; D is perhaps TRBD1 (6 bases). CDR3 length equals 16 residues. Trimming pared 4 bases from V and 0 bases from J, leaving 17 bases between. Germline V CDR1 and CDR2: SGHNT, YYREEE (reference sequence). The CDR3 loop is CASSGYGTHSSYEQYF. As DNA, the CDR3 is TGTGCCAGCAGCGGCTACGGGACACACAGCTCCTACGAGCAGTACTTC. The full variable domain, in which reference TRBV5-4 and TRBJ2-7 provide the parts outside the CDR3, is ETGVTQSPTHLIKTRGQQVTLRCSSQSGHNTVSWYQQALGQGPQFIFQYYREEENGRGNFPPRFSGLQFPNYSSELNVNALELDDSALYLCASSGYGTHSSYEQYFGPGTRLTVT.

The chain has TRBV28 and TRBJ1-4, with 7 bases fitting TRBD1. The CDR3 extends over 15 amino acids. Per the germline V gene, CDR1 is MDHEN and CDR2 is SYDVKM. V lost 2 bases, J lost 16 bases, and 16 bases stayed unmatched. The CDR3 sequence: CASSLNAPDRPGWFF. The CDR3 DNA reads TGTGCCAGCAGTTTAAACGCCCCGGACAGGCCGGGTTGGTTTTTT.

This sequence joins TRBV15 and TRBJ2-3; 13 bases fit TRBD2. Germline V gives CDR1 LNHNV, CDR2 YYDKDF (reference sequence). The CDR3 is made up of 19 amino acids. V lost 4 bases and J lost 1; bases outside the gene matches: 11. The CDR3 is CATSTGLAGSAGGTDTQYF. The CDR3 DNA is TGTGCCACCAGCACGGGACTAGCGGGATCAGCCGGGGGCACAGATACGCAGTATTTT.

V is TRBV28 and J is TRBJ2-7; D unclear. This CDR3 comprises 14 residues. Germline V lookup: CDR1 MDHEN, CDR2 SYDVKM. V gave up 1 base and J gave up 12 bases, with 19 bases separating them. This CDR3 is CASSLSPVHTPRYF. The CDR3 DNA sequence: TGTGCCAGCAGTTTATCCCCCGTGCACACCCCAAGGTACTTC. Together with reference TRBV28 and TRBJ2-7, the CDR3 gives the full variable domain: DVKVTQSSRYLVKRTGEKVFLECVQDMDHENMFWYRQDPGLGLRLIYFSYDVKMKEKGDIPEGYSVSREKKERFSLILESASTNQTSMYLCASSLSPVHTPRYFGPGTRLTVT.

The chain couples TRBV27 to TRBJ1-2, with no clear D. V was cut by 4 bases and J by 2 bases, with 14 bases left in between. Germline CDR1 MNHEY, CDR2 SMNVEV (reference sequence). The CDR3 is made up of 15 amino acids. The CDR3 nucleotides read TGTGCCAGCAGTTCCTTCAACCTACCAAACTATGGCTACACCTTC. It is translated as CASSSFNLPNYGYTF.

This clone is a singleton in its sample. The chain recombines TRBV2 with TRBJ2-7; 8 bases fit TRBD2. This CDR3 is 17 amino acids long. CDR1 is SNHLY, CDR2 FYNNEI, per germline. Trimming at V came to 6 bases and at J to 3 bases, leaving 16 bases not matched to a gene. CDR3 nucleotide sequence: TGTGCCAGCAGCCCAGGACCGGGTCGGGGGGGGAGCTACGAGCAGTACTTC. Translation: CASSPGPGRGGSYEQYF. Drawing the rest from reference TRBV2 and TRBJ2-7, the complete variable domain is EPEVTQTPSHQVTQMGQEVILRCVPISNHLYFYWYRQILGQKVEFLVSFYNNEISEKSEIFDDQFSVERPDGSNFTLKIRSTKLEDSAMYFCASSPGPGRGGSYEQYFGPGTRLTVT.

Here the CDR3 reads CAWSGSRSGNEQFF. The DNA for the CDR3 is TGTGCCTGGAGTGGGAGCCGTAGCGGTAATGAGCAGTTCTTC. V gene TRBV30 combines with J gene TRBJ2-1, with TRBD2 as a possible D gene (6 bases). The CDR3 is 14 amino acids. Trimming cost V 1 base and J 7 bases, with 14 bases left between them. Germline-derived CDR1 and CDR2 are GTSNPN and SVGIG (reference sequence).

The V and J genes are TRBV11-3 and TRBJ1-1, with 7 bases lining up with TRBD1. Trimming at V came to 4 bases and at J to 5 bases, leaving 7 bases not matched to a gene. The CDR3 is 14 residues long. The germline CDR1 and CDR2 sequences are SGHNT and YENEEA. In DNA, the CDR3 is TGTGCCAGCAGCTCAGACAGGGAGGGGACTGAAGCTTTCTTT. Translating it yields CASSSDREGTEAFF. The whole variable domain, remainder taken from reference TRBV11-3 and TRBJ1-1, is EAGVVQSPRYKIIEKKQPVAFWCNPISGHNTLYWYLQNLGQGPELLIRYENEEAVDDSQLPKDRFSAERLKGVDSTLKIQPAELGDSAVYLCASSSDREGTEAFFGQGTRLTVV.

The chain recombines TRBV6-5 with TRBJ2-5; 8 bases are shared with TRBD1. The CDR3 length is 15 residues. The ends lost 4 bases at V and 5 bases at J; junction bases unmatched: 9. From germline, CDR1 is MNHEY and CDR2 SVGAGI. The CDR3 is CASSFGQGSLETQYF. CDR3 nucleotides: TGTGCCAGCAGTTTTGGACAGGGAAGTTTGGAGACCCAGTACTTC.

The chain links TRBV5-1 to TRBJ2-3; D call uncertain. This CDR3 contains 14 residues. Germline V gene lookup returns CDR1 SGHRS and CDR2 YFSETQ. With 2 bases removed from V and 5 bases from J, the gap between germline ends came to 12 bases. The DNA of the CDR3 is TGCGCCAGCAGCTTTTCTCAGGCCGGAGATACGCAGTATTTT. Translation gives CASSFSQAGDTQYF.

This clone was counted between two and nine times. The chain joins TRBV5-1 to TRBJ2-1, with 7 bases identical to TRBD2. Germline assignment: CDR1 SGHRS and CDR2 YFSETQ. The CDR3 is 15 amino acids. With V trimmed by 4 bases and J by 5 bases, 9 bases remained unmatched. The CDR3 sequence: CASSLGTTRNNEQFF. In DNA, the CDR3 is TGCGCCAGCAGCCTCGGGACTACTAGAAACAATGAGCAGTTCTTC.

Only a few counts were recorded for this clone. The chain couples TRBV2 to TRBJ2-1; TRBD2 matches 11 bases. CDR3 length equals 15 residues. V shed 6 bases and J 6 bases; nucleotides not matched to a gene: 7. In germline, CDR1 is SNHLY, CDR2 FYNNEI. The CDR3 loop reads CASRILAGGGNEQFF. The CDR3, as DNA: TGTGCCAGCAGGATTCTAGCGGGAGGCGGCAATGAGCAGTTCTTC.

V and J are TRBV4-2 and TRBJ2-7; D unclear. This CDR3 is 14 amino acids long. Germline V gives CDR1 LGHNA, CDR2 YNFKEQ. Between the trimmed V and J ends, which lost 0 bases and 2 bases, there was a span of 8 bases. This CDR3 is CASSQDVAAYEQYF. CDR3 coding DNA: TGTGCCAGCAGCCAAGATGTCGCAGCCTACGAGCAGTACTTC.